The text below deals with one T cell receptor (beta chain). The sample originates from a study of blood T cell repertoires in COVID-19. Germline V lookup: CDR1 SGHTA, CDR2 FQGNSA. The V and J ends lost 5 bases and 5 bases, in that order; junction bases with no gene match: 9. This CDR3 is built from 15 residues. Clones were sequenced by immunoSEQ multiplex PCR, and TCRdb holds only the in-frame ones, with some missing. The sample carries 68,000 or so clones, more than 60% recorded once. This receptor was taken from a woman in her forties or fifties with acute or convalescent COVID-19. This chain links TRBV7-2 with TRBJ2-5, with TRBD1 matching over 9 bases. Sequenced material: peripheral blood. The CDR3 loop reads CASSIRDRAPETQYF. The CDR3 DNA follows: TGTGCCAGCAGCATACGGGACAGGGCCCCCGAGACCCAGTACTTC.